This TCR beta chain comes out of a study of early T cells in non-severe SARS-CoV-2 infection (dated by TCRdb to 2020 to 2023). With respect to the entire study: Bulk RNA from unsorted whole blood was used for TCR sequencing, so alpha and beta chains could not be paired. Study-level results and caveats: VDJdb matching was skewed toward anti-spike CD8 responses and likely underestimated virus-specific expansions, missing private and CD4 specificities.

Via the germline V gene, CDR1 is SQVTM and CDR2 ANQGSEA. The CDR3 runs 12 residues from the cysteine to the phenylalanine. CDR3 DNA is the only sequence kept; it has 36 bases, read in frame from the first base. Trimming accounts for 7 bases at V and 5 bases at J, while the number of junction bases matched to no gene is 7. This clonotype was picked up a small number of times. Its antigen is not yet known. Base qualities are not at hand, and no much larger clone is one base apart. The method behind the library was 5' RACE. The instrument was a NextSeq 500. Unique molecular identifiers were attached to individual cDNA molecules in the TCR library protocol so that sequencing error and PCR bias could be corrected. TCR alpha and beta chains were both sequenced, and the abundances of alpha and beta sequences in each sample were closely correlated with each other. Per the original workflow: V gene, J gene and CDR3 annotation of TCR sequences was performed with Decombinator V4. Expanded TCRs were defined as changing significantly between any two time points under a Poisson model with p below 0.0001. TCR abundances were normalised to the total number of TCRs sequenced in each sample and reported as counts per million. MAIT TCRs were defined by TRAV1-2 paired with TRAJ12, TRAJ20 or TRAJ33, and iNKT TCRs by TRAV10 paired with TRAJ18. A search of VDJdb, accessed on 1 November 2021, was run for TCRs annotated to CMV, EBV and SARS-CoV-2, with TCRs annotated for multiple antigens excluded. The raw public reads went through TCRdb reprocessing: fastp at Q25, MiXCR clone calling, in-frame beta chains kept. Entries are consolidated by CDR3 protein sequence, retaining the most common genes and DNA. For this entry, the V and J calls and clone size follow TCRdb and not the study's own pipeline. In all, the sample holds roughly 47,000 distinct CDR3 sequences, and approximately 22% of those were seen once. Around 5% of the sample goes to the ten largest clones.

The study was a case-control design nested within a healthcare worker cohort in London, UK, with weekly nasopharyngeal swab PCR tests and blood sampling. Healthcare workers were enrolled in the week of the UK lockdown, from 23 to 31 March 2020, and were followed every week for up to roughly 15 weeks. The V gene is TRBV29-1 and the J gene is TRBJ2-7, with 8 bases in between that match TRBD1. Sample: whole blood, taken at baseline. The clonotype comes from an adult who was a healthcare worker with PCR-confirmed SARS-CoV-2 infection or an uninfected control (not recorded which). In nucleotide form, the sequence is TGCAGCGCCGACAGGGGTCCTAACGAGCAGTACTTC. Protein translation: CSADRGPNEQYF.